This is a list of T cell receptor beta chains from one sample in a study of cytomegalovirus exposure and HLA in healthy donors. Assay used: immunoSEQ multiplex PCR; TCRdb lists only in-frame clones, some missing. The sample records tens of thousands of clones, just over 85% being singletons. Sequenced sample: PBMCs. The source of these receptors is a woman aged 25 to 39 in good health and CMV-seronegative. The CDR3 runs from the conserved cysteine through the conserved F or W. Fields, in order: V gene, J gene, D gene, clone size, CDR3 protein, CDR3 DNA. A D gene is named only where the DNA matches it firmly. A row's size may be missing; if present it is once, few, many or a size class.

>TRBV19|TRBJ2-7|TRBD2|NA
CASSATSGRASSYEQYF
TGTGCCAGTAGTGCGACTAGCGGGAGGGCCAGCTCCTACGAGCAGTACTTC
>TRBV19|TRBJ2-1|TRBD2|NA
CASSIGLAGGNEQFF
TGTGCCAGTAGTATCGGACTAGCGGGAGGCAATGAGCAGTTCTTC
>TRBV5-1|TRBJ2-7|NA|once
CASSFRGYGQYF
TGCGCCAGCAGCTTCAGGGGCTACGGACAGTACTTC
>TRBV6-5|TRBJ2-7|TRBD1|NA
CASSNTGGEQYF
TGTGCCAGCAGTAACACAGGGGGCGAGCAGTACTTC
>TRBV4-3|TRBJ2-1|NA|once
CASSQEWAVYNEQFF
TGCGCCAGCAGCCAAGAGTGGGCCGTTTACAATGAGCAGTTCTTC
>TRBV5-1|TRBJ2-1|NA|NA
CASSLQGDLSSGEQFF
TGCGCCAGCAGCCTGCAGGGGGACTTGAGTTCGGGTGAGCAGTTCTTC
>TRBV5-6|TRBJ2-3|NA|NA
CASSPPSDTQYF
TGTGCCAGCAGCCCCCCGTCAGATACGCAGTATTTT
>TRBV29-1|TRBJ2-1|TRBD2|NA
CSVRAGAGGPTYNEQFF
TGCAGCGTTAGAGCAGGAGCGGGAGGGCCGACCTACAATGAGCAGTTCTTC
>TRBV6-5|TRBJ1-1|NA|once
CASSGGAGTEAFF
TGTGCCAGCAGTGGTGGGGCGGGGACTGAAGCTTTCTTT
>TRBV30|TRBJ1-2|TRBD1|NA
CAWSVPGGNGYTF
TGTGCCTGGAGTGTACCAGGGGGCAATGGCTACACCTTC
>TRBV5-5|TRBJ2-1|TRBD2|NA
CASSVRLAGQYNEQFF
TGTGCCAGCAGCGTCAGACTAGCGGGACAATACAATGAGCAGTTCTTC
>TRBV19|TRBJ2-5|NA|NA
CASTQDYRETQYF
TGTGCCAGTACCCAGGACTATCGGGAGACCCAGTACTTC
>TRBV7-8|TRBJ1-2|NA|NA
CASSLEGVNRDGYTF
TGTGCCAGCAGTTTAGAGGGGGTGAATAGAGATGGCTACACCTTC
>TRBV28|TRBJ2-3|NA|NA
CASRGRGAGRTDTQYF
TGTGCCAGCAGGGGGCGAGGGGCGGGAAGGACAGATACGCAGTATTTT
>TRBV2|TRBJ1-5|NA|NA
CASSVRQTNQPQHF
TGTGCCAGCAGTGTTAGACAGACGAATCAGCCCCAGCATTTT
>TRBV5-1|TRBJ2-7|TRBD1|NA
CASRAQGSSYEQYF
TGCGCCAGCAGAGCACAGGGGAGCTCCTACGAGCAGTACTTC
>TRBV13|TRBJ2-5|TRBD2|NA
CASSYSGASSETQYF
TGTGCCAGCAGCTATAGCGGGGCCAGCTCAGAGACCCAGTACTTC
>TRBV2|TRBJ1-4|TRBD1|NA
CASSKQGGWGNEKLFF
TGTGCCAGCAGTAAACAAGGGGGCTGGGGGAATGAAAAACTGTTTTTT
>TRBV15|TRBJ2-6|NA|NA
CATSRGEWAGANVLTF
TGTGCCACCAGCAGAGGGGAGTGGGCTGGGGCCAACGTCCTGACTTTC
>TRBV28|TRBJ2-5|TRBD2|NA
CASRTSGATQYF
TGTGCCAGCAGAACTAGCGGAGCGACCCAGTACTTC
>TRBV2|TRBJ2-3|NA|NA
CASRPSQGRSDTQYF
TGTGCCAGCCGGCCCTCACAGGGACGTTCGGATACGCAGTATTTT
>TRBV14|TRBJ2-7|TRBD1|NA
CASSPRQGAVEQYF
TGTGCCAGCAGCCCGCGACAGGGGGCGGTCGAGCAGTACTTC
>TRBV6-4|TRBJ2-3|NA|NA
CASSDSRDTQYF
TGTGCCAGCAGTGACTCGAGAGATACGCAGTATTTT
>TRBV7-2|TRBJ1-4|NA|NA
CASSLQGQGPASEKLFF
TGTGCCAGCAGCCTCCAGGGCCAGGGGCCCGCTTCTGAAAAACTGTTTTTT
>TRBV11-2|TRBJ2-5|TRBD1|NA
CASSFYRGRQETQYF
TGTGCCAGCAGCTTTTACAGGGGGCGCCAAGAGACCCAGTACTTC
>TRBV13|TRBJ2-7|NA|NA
CASSFGQAYEQYF
TGTGCCAGCAGCTTCGGTCAAGCCTACGAGCAGTACTTC
>TRBV7-2|TRBJ1-3|NA|NA
CASSLGGQGGGNTIYF
TGTGCCAGCAGCTTAGGAGGTCAGGGAGGTGGAAACACCATATATTTT
>TRBV9|TRBJ2-2|NA|NA
CASSVVSTGELFF
TGTGCCAGCAGCGTAGTATCCACCGGGGAGCTGTTTTTT
>TRBV27|TRBJ2-7|TRBD2|NA
CASSLGGDPPYEQYF
TGTGCCAGCAGTCTTGGGGGGGATCCCCCTTACGAGCAGTACTTC
>TRBV7-2|TRBJ2-7|TRBD1|once
CASSSQTGWYEQYF
TGTGCCAGCAGCTCCCAGACAGGGTGGTACGAGCAGTACTTC
>TRBV28|TRBJ2-7|TRBD1|NA
CASSLRGQGPHEQYF
TGTGCCAGCAGTTTGAGAGGACAGGGCCCCCACGAGCAGTACTTC
>TRBV11-2|TRBJ2-1|NA|NA
CASSLGSSASSYNEQFF
TGTGCCAGCAGCTTAGGTTCCAGCGCAAGCTCCTACAATGAGCAGTTCTTC
>TRBV29-1|TRBJ1-4|NA|NA
CSVRRGNEKLFF
TGCAGCGTCCGGAGGGGTAATGAAAAACTGTTTTTT
>TRBV6-5|TRBJ2-3|NA|NA
CASSYVVAGTDTQYF
TGTGCCAGCAGTTATGTGGTAGCGGGCACAGATACGCAGTATTTT
>TRBV5-1|TRBJ2-1|TRBD1|NA
CASSLGGTGGGNEQFF
TGCGCCAGCAGCTTGGGGGGGACAGGGGGAGGGAATGAGCAGTTCTTC
>TRBV11-3|TRBJ1-1|TRBD1|NA
CASSRSGTGNTEAFF
TGCGCCAGCAGCAGATCCGGGACAGGGAACACTGAAGCTTTCTTT
>TRBV5-1|TRBJ2-1|TRBD2|NA
CASSLAGEYNEQFF
TGCGCCAGCAGTCTAGCGGGAGAGTACAATGAGCAGTTCTTC
>TRBV10-1|TRBJ2-7|NA|NA
CASSEGGEQYF
TGCGCCAGCAGTGAGGGAGGGGAGCAGTACTTC
>TRBV11-2|TRBJ2-2|NA|NA
CASSLGRVMSGELFF
TGTGCCAGCAGCTTGGGCAGGGTGATGTCCGGGGAGCTGTTTTTT
>TRBV5-4|TRBJ1-1|NA|NA
CASSLSQGNTEAFF
TGTGCCAGCAGCTTGTCACAGGGGAACACTGAAGCTTTCTTT
>TRBV9|TRBJ2-6|TRBD1|NA
CASSITGGPSGANVLTF
TGTGCCAGCAGCATAACAGGGGGACCCTCTGGGGCCAACGTCCTGACTTTC
>TRBV6-1|TRBJ1-5|NA|NA
CATRVRGNQPQHF
TGTGCCACCAGGGTGAGGGGCAATCAGCCCCAGCATTTT
>TRBV9|TRBJ1-5|NA|few
CASSVDWTVNQPQHF
TGTGCCAGCAGCGTAGACTGGACAGTCAATCAGCCCCAGCATTTT
>TRBV10-3|TRBJ2-6|TRBD1|NA
CATTGDGANVLTF
TGTGCCACCACAGGGGACGGGGCCAACGTCCTGACTTTC
>TRBV29-1|TRBJ2-3|TRBD1|NA
CSGTTGAGDTQYF
TGCAGCGGCACGACAGGGGCGGGAGATACGCAGTATTTT
>TRBV6-1|TRBJ1-1|TRBD1|NA
CASGDRGQYTEAFF
TGTGCCAGCGGGGACAGGGGGCAATACACTGAAGCTTTCTTT
>TRBV7-6|TRBJ2-6|TRBD1|NA
CASSSEGALHSGANVLTF
TGTGCCAGCAGCTCCGAGGGGGCCTTACACTCTGGGGCCAACGTCCTGACTTTC
>TRBV19|TRBJ2-3|NA|NA
CASSPRQAASTDTQYF
TGTGCCAGTAGTCCCAGACAGGCAGCTAGCACAGATACGCAGTATTTT
>TRBV7-2|TRBJ2-7|TRBD2|few
CASSLAPSGMYEQYF
TGTGCCAGCAGCTTAGCTCCTAGCGGGATGTACGAGCAGTACTTC
>TRBV27|TRBJ2-1|TRBD2|NA
CATAGEGPYNEQFF
TGTGCCACCGCGGGAGAAGGACCCTACAATGAGCAGTTCTTC
>TRBV10-2|TRBJ2-7|TRBD2|NA
CASNPGLAHYEQYF
TGCGCCAGCAACCCGGGACTAGCGCATTACGAGCAGTACTTC
>TRBV6-5|TRBJ2-7|NA|few
CASSSTIRREQYF
TGTGCCAGCAGTTCCACTATACGGCGGGAGCAGTACTTC
>TRBV9|TRBJ2-5|NA|NA
CASSIQETQYF
TGTGCCAGCAGTATACAGGAGACCCAGTACTTC
>TRBV28|TRBJ2-7|TRBD1|NA
CASSASGTGGVEQYF
TGTGCCAGCAGTGCTTCCGGGACAGGGGGCGTCGAGCAGTACTTC
>TRBV20-1|TRBJ2-5|NA|NA
CSARGGETQYF
TGCAGTGCTAGAGGCGGAGAGACCCAGTACTTC
>TRBV7-2|TRBJ1-1|NA|NA
CASSLELNTEAFF
TGTGCCAGCAGCTTGGAGTTGAACACTGAAGCTTTCTTT